The 24 T cell receptor beta chains presented below share a single source sample, sequenced in a study of T cell changes during pregnancy in multiple sclerosis. The data were produced by immunoSEQ multiplex PCR, yet TCRdb's version contains in-frame clones alone and is incomplete. The data show around 51,000 clones, with roughly 93% seen just once and 1.5% to 2% held by the top ten. The source material was peripheral blood, sampled in the second trimester of pregnancy. The receptors originated from a female donor with multiple sclerosis, enrolled in a pregnancy study.

CDR3 residues: CPSKGLGTLRRIATNEKLFF. CDR3 bases: TGCCCCAGCAAGGGTCTAGGGACACTTCGAAGGATTGCAACTAATGAAAAACTGTTTTTT. V gene TRBV21-1 combines with J gene TRBJ1-4; the table's TRBD1 call for D was not verified on the DNA. TRBV21-1 is assigned pseudogene status. The CDR3 has 20 residues.

This clone has only one observation. This chain joins TRBV28 and TRBJ1-5, with D perhaps matching TRBD1 (5 bases). Per germline, CDR1 MDHEN and CDR2 SYDVKM. The V and J ends lost 6 bases and 2 bases respectively, with 23 bases between them. CDR3 length equals 18 residues. This CDR3 reads CASRPLPIDGGGNQPQHF. The CDR3 bases are TGTGCCAGCAGACCGTTACCTATCGACGGGGGAGGCAATCAGCCCCAGCATTTT.

A single count supports this clone. V gene TRBV5-1 combines with J gene TRBJ2-7; 8 bases match TRBD1. CDR1 is SGHRS, CDR2 YFSETQ, per germline. The CDR3 runs to 15 residues. Losses at the gene ends were 3 bases for V and 6 bases for J; bases not matched to a gene: 11. CDR3 bases: TGCGCCAGCAGCTCGGACAGGGATCGATCGGGCGAGCAGTACTTC. This gives the protein CASSSDRDRSGEQYF.

The genes are TRBV11-2 and TRBJ1-1; no firm D call. Germline CDR1 SGHAT, CDR2 FQNNGV. With 1 base removed from V and 6 bases from J, the gap between germline ends came to 9 bases. CDR3 size: 13 residues. The CDR3 DNA is TGTGCCAGCAGCTTAGTAACTCACTCTGAAGCTTTCTTT. This sequence encodes CASSLVTHSEAFF.

This chain connects TRBV27 to TRBJ2-7; D unresolved. Germline V lookup: CDR1 MNHEY, CDR2 SMNVEV (reference sequence). The CDR3 consists of 15 residues. Deletions cut 3 bases from V and 3 bases from J, with 15 bases between. CDR3 sequence: CASSFSPGPNYEQYF. DNA of the CDR3: TGTGCCAGCAGTTTTTCCCCGGGTCCCAACTACGAGCAGTACTTC.

The chain recombines TRBV5-1 with TRBJ2-3, with a weak D call TRBD2 (6 bases). The CDR3 is 14 amino acids. CDR1 is SGHRS, CDR2 YFSETQ, per germline. Trimming took off 4 bases at V and 6 bases at J, with 15 bases between the two ends. The CDR3 loop is CASSDPTSSDTQYF. The DNA for the CDR3 is TGCGCCAGCAGCGACCCCACTAGCTCCGATACGCAGTATTTT.

CDR3 nucleotide sequence: TGTGCCAGCAGCGGGGGGCCGAACTACGAGCAGTACTTC. It is translated as CASSGGPNYEQYF. The chain couples TRBV9 to TRBJ2-7; TRBD1 might be the D (6 bases). The CDR3 is 13 residues long. Between the trimmed V and J ends, which lost 3 bases and 3 bases, there was a span of 10 bases. CDR1 SGDLS and CDR2 YYNGEE come from the germline V gene. The variable domain in full, with the rest retrieved from reference TRBV9 and TRBJ2-7, is DSGVTQTPKHLITATGQRVTLRCSPRSGDLSVYWYQQSLDQGLQFLIQYYNGEERAKGNILERFSAQQFPDLHSELNLSSLELGDSALYFCASSGGPNYEQYFGPGTRLTVT.

The rearrangement links TRBV7-3 to TRBJ2-3; the match to TRBD1 covers 9 bases. Germline V gene sequence: CDR1 SGHTA, CDR2 FQGTGA. V lost 4 bases to trimming and J lost 4 bases; unmatched junction nucleotides: 6. The CDR3 loop spans 15 amino acids. CDR3 residues: CASSSGQGWADTQYF. The CDR3 DNA sequence: TGTGCCAGCAGCTCTGGACAGGGGTGGGCAGATACGCAGTATTTT.

This clone was seen more than once but under ten times. The CDR3 DNA reads as TGCAGCGCCTGGGGGGACAGCACTGAAGCTTTCTTT. Protein product: CSAWGDSTEAFF. V is TRBV29-1 and J is TRBJ1-1; 7 nucleotides align to TRBD1. Germline-derived CDR1 and CDR2 are SQVTM and ANQGSEA. J was trimmed by 4 bases and V by 7 bases; bases with no gene match: 6. This CDR3 has 12 amino acids.

This chain links TRBV2 with TRBJ2-3, with 11 bases identical to TRBD2. With V trimmed by 11 bases and J by 2 bases, 9 bases remained unmatched. Germline V gene sequence: CDR1 SNHLY, CDR2 FYNNEI. This CDR3 is built from 15 residues. CDR3 nucleotides: TGTGCCTCCAACAGACTAGCGGGGACCACAGATACGCAGTATTTT. This sequence encodes CASNRLAGTTDTQYF.

The CDR3 DNA reads as TGTGCCAGCAGCACCACAGGTGCCCGTAATGAAAAACTGTTTTTT. Translating it yields CASSTTGARNEKLFF. The rearrangement uses TRBV14 and TRBJ1-4; D perhaps matches TRBD1 (5 bases). There are 15 residues in the CDR3. Between the trimmed V and J ends, which lost 5 bases and 4 bases, there was a span of 14 bases. Germline CDR1 and CDR2: SGHDN and FVKESK.

The chain is built from TRBV19 and TRBJ2-5; the D gene is possibly TRBD1 (6 bases). Germline V gives CDR1 LNHDA, CDR2 SQIVND (reference sequence). Trimming pared 6 bases from V and 5 bases from J, leaving 16 bases between. This CDR3 comprises 14 residues. The CDR3 nucleotides are TGTGCCAGTAGGCAACAGGGCGGCGAGGAGACCCAGTACTTC. This translates into CASRQQGGEETQYF.

The chain recombines TRBV6-1 with TRBJ1-1; possible D gene TRBD1, 5 bases. CDR1 is MNHNS and CDR2 is SASEGT in the germline V gene. This CDR3 is 15 amino acids long. V lost 4 bases and J lost 0, with 12 bases in between. The DNA for the CDR3 is TGTGCCAGCAGTGGGTTCCGGGACTTGAACACTGAAGCTTTCTTT. Its protein is CASSGFRDLNTEAFF.

V is TRBV18 and J is TRBJ2-1, with D perhaps matching TRBD2 (6 bases). Between the trimmed V and J ends, which lost 6 bases and 8 bases, there was a span of 11 bases. The CDR3 has 12 residues. CDR1 is KGHSH and CDR2 is LQKENI in the germline V gene. DNA for the CDR3: TGTGCCAGCTCCCCTAGGAGGGATGAGCAGTTCTTC. Protein sequence: CASSPRRDEQFF.

This clone has a single count. The V call is TRBV30, the J call TRBJ1-2, with D possibly TRBD1 on 6 matching bases. Per germline, CDR1 GTSNPN and CDR2 SVGIG (reference sequence). The CDR3 runs 13 residues. Deletions cut 0 bases from V and 10 bases from J, with 15 bases between. This chain's CDR3 is CAWSVGSGDAYTF. Here the CDR3 DNA reads TGTGCCTGGAGTGTAGGGTCAGGGGATGCCTACACCTTC.

The rearrangement links TRBV5-1 to TRBJ2-1, with 9 bases that match TRBD1. Germline V CDR1 and CDR2: SGHRS, YFSETQ. The CDR3 contains 13 residues. Trimming took 5 bases from V and 7 from J; bases not matched to a gene: 4. The CDR3 DNA follows: TGCGCCAGCAGGAGGACAGGGGTGAATGAGCAGTTCTTC. Its translation is CASRRTGVNEQFF.

The chain carries TRBV6-1 and TRBJ1-4, with D possibly matching TRBD1 (5 bases). This CDR3 has 14 amino acids. V was cut by 1 base and J by 4 bases, with 7 bases left in between. The germline V gene has CDR1 MNHNS and CDR2 SASEGT. CDR3 sequence (DNA): TGTGCCAGCAGTGAAGGGGGGGGTAATGAAAAACTGTTTTTT. Amino acid sequence: CASSEGGGNEKLFF.

The chain links TRBV7-6 to TRBJ2-5, with TRBD2 matching 12 bases. The CDR3 spans 15 residues. Germline loops: CDR1 SGHVS, CDR2 FNYEAQ. V lost 5 bases, J lost 4 bases, and 5 bases stayed unmatched. This CDR3 reads CASSPSTSGRETQYF. The CDR3 DNA reads TGTGCCAGCAGCCCGTCGACTAGCGGGAGAGAGACCCAGTACTTC.

The chain uses TRBV4-1 and TRBJ2-7, with TRBD2 as a possible D gene (5 bases). With 0 bases removed from V and 1 base from J, the gap between germline ends came to 10 bases. The CDR3 totals 15 residues. In germline, CDR1 is MGHRA, CDR2 YSYEKL. The CDR3 nucleotides are TGCGCCAGCAGCCAAGAAATTCGGGGATCCTACGAGCAGTACTTC. Translation: CASSQEIRGSYEQYF.

This clone was counted once. The chain combines TRBV5-1 with TRBJ2-3; 13 bases map to TRBD2. The CDR3 runs to 17 residues. With 0 bases clipped from V and 7 bases from J, the junction kept 8 bases outside the gene matches. Looked up from germline, CDR1 is SGHRS and CDR2 is YFSETQ. The CDR3 DNA reads TGCGCCAGCAGCTTGGCGGGGACTAGCGGGGTACAAAATACGCAGTATTTT. Its translation: CASSLAGTSGVQNTQYF.

This sequence joins TRBV19 and TRBJ2-4; TRBD1 matches 7 bases. The V gene's germline CDR1 is LNHDA and CDR2 SQIVND (reference sequence). The CDR3 runs 17 residues. V was pared by 5 bases and J by 0 bases, with 10 bases of the junction left unmatched. Written as DNA, the CDR3 is TGTGCCAGTAGTGGACGTGGGACAGCGCTAGCCAAAAACATTCAGTACTTC. It specifies CASSGRGTALAKNIQYF. Full variable domain (missing parts from reference TRBV19 and TRBJ2-4): DGGITQSPKYLFRKEGQNVTLSCEQNLNHDAMYWYRQDPGQGLRLIYYSQIVNDFQKGDIAEGYSVSREKKESFPLTVTSAQKNPTAFYLCASSGRGTALAKNIQYFGAGTRLSVL.

This rearrangement joins TRBV29-1 to TRBJ2-1; tentative D call: TRBD2 (6 bases). V was shortened by 7 bases and J by 0 bases, with 10 bases between the two germline ends. The V gene's germline CDR1 is SQVTM and CDR2 ANQGSEA. This CDR3 has 13 amino acids. The chain's CDR3 is CSGSGSSYNEQFF. CDR3 DNA sequence: TGCAGCGGTAGCGGCAGCTCCTACAATGAGCAGTTCTTC.

The chain combines TRBV6-5 with TRBJ1-1; the D gene is possibly TRBD1 (5 bases). V lost 0 bases and J lost 4, with 15 bases in between. Germline V gives CDR1 MNHEY, CDR2 SVGAGI. The CDR3 length is 16 residues. The CDR3 bases are TGTGCCAGCAGTTACTCGAGATTTGACAGTTTCACTGAAGCTTTCTTT. Translation: CASSYSRFDSFTEAFF.

This rearrangement joins TRBV29-1 to TRBJ2-7, with 11 positions matching TRBD2. The J segment lost 4 bases and the V segment lost 4 bases, leaving 3 bases of the junction unmatched. Germline loops: CDR1 SQVTM, CDR2 ANQGSEA. The CDR3 is 13 residues long. CDR3 loop: CSVGLAGGYEQYF. CDR3 nucleotide sequence: TGCAGCGTTGGTCTAGCGGGAGGTTACGAGCAGTACTTC.